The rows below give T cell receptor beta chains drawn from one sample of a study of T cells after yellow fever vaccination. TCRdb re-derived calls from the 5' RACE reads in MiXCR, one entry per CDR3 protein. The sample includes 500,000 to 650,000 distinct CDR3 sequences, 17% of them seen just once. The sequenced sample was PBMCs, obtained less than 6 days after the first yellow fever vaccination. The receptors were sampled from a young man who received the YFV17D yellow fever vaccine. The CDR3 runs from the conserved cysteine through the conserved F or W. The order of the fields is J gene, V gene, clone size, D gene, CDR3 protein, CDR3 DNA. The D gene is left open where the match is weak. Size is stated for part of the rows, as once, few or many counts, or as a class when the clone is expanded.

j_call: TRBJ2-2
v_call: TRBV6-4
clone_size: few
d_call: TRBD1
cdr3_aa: CASSDRDRGTTGELFF
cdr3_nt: TGTGCCAGCAGCGACCGGGACAGGGGTACCACCGGGGAGCTGTTTTTT

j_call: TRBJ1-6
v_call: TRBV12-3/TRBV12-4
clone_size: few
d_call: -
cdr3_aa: CASREGQSAPLHF
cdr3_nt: TGTGCCAGCAGGGAAGGACAGTCAGCACCCCTCCACTTT

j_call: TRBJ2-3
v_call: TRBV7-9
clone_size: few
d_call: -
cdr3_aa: CAGSWGWTDTQYF
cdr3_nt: TGTGCAGGCTCCTGGGGGTGGACAGATACGCAGTATTTT

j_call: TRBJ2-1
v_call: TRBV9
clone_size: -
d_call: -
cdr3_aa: CASSEDPGIYNEQFF
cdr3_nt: TGTGCCAGCAGTGAAGACCCGGGTATCTACAATGAGCAGTTCTTC

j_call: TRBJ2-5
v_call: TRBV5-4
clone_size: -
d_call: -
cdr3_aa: CASSSRDFPRGTQYF
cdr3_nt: TGTGCCAGCAGCTCCCGGGACTTCCCTCGGGGAACCCAGTACTTC

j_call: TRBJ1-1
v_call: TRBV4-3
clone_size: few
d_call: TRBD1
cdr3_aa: CASSQDTGVLHLVF
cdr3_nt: TGCGCCAGCAGCCAAGACACAGGGGTCCTCCACTTGGTTTTT

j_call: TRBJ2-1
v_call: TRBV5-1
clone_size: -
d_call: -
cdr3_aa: CASSLSLAGRYNEQFF
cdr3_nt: TGCGCCAGCAGCTTGTCCCTTGCGGGGCGCTACAATGAGCAGTTCTTC

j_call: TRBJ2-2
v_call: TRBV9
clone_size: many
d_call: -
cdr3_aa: CASSVRDTGELFF
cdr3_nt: TGCGCCAGCAGCGTAAGGGACACCGGGGAGCTGTTTTTT

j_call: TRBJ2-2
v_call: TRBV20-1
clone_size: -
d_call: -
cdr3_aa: CSARGPLNTGELFF
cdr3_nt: TGCAGTGCTAGAGGCCCCCTGAACACCGGGGAGCTGTTTTTT

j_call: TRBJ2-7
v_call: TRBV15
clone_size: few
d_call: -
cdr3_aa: CATSSFPTGPTYEQYF
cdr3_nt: TGTGCCACCAGCAGCTTCCCGACTGGCCCGACCTACGAGCAGTACTTC

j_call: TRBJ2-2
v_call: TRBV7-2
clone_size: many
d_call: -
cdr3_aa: CASSFTAGRMDTGELFF
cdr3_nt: TGTGCCAGCAGCTTCACCGCGGGAAGGATGGACACCGGGGAGCTGTTTTTT

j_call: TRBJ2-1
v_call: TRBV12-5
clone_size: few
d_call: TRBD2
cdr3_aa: CASGLGLAGGGEQFF
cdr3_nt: TGTGCTAGTGGTTTGGGACTAGCGGGGGGCGGTGAGCAGTTCTTC

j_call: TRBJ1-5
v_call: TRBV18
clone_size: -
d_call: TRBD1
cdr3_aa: CASSPPNRGHQPQHF
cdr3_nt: TGTGCCAGCTCACCACCGAACAGGGGGCATCAGCCCCAGCATTTT

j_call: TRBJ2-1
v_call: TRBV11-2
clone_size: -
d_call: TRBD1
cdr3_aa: CASSLSGQGFNEQFF
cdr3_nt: TGTGCCAGCAGCTTATCGGGACAGGGGTTTAATGAGCAGTTCTTC

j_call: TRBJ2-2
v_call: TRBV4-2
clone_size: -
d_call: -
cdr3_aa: CASPGLTGELFF
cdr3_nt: TGTGCCAGCCCCGGACTAACCGGGGAGCTGTTTTTT

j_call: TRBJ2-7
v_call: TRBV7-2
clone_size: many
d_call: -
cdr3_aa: CASSSTTENSYEQYF
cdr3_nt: TGTGCCAGCAGCTCCACGACGGAGAACTCCTACGAGCAGTACTTC

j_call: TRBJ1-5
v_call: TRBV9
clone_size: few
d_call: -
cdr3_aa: CASSVDAANQPQHF
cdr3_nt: TGTGCCAGCAGCGTAGACGCGGCGAATCAGCCCCAGCATTTT

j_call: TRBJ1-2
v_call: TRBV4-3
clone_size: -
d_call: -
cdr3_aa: CASSQEWQGGGYTF
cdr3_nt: TGCGCCAGCAGCCAAGAATGGCAGGGCGGCGGCTACACCTTC

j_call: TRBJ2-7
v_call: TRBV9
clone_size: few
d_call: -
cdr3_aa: CASNAWTANEQYF
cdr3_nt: TGTGCCAGCAACGCGTGGACAGCAAACGAGCAGTACTTC

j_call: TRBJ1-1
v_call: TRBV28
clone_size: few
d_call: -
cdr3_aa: CASSFTPNTEAFF
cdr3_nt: TGTGCCAGCAGTTTTACACCAAACACTGAAGCTTTCTTT